One and the same sample provided the 22 T cell receptor beta chains below, sequenced in a study of blood T cell repertoires in COVID-19. Here immunoSEQ multiplex PCR was the method, and the copy in TCRdb shows in-frame clones only, minus some. The sample has roughly 290,000 clones; over 75% are singletons. Specimen: peripheral blood. All receptors come from a woman in her fifties or sixties with acute or convalescent COVID-19.

This clone was detected only a few times. V is TRBV2 and J is TRBJ1-2; 8 bases agree with TRBD1. V dropped 6 bases and J dropped 5; count of bases not matched to a gene: 8. The germline V gene encodes CDR1 SNHLY and CDR2 FYNNEI. The CDR3 length is 14 residues. The CDR3 DNA is TGTGCCAGCAGAGTCGACAGGGGAGGATATGGCTACACCTTC. Translation: CASRVDRGGYGYTF. Based on the CDR3 plus reference TRBV2 and TRBJ1-2, the full variable domain is EPEVTQTPSHQVTQMGQEVILRCVPISNHLYFYWYRQILGQKVEFLVSFYNNEISEKSEIFDDQFSVERPDGSNFTLKIRSTKLEDSAMYFCASRVDRGGYGYTFGSGTRLTVV.

This chain links TRBV28 with TRBJ1-5; D remains unclear. Trimming took 7 bases from V and 2 from J, leaving 9 bases between them. This CDR3 spans 13 amino acids. In germline, CDR1 is MDHEN, CDR2 SYDVKM. In DNA, the CDR3 is TGTGCCAGCAATCTCGAGGGCAATCAGCCCCAGCATTTT. This codes for CASNLEGNQPQHF.

This clone was seen only once. The chain links TRBV29-1 to TRBJ2-5; D is unresolved. The CDR3 runs to 14 residues. Trimming took 3 bases from V and 5 from J, leaving 16 bases between them. Germline V gene data show CDR1 as SQVTM and CDR2 as ANQGSEA. This CDR3 reads CSVDWPPPGETQYF. For the CDR3, the DNA is TGCAGCGTTGATTGGCCCCCCCCTGGTGAGACCCAGTACTTC.

The chain couples TRBV7-8 to TRBJ2-7, with TRBD1 matching over 8 bases. CDR1 is SGHVS, CDR2 FQNEAQ, per germline. Losses at the gene ends were 5 bases for V and 2 bases for J; bases not matched to a gene: 5. The CDR3 is made up of 14 amino acids. DNA of the CDR3: TGTGCCAGCAGCCCGGGACAGGAAACCTACGAGCAGTACTTC. As protein: CASSPGQETYEQYF.

The rearrangement joins TRBV10-3 to TRBJ2-7, with D tentatively TRBD1 (6 bases). The CDR3 totals 15 residues. The germline gives CDR1 ENHRY, CDR2 SYGVKD. V was shortened by 0 bases and J by 3 bases, with 12 bases between the two germline ends. CDR3 protein: CAISESAGGSYEQYF. The CDR3 nucleotides read TGTGCCATCAGTGAGTCGGCTGGGGGCAGCTACGAGCAGTACTTC.

The chain links TRBV24-1 to TRBJ2-1; 9 bases map to TRBD1. Germline lookup yields CDR1 KGHDR and CDR2 SFDVKD. The CDR3 length is 16 residues. V was pared by 4 bases and J by 6 bases, with 9 bases of the junction left unmatched. The CDR3 DNA is TGTGCCACCAGTGAGCCACAGGGGGCGAACCTCAATGAGCAGTTCTTC. Its translation is CATSEPQGANLNEQFF.

The CDR3 coding sequence is TGCGCCAGCAGCCAAGATTTGCCGGGACAGGGATTCTCTGGAAACACCATATATTTT. This gives the protein CASSQDLPGQGFSGNTIYF. This rearrangement joins TRBV4-3 to TRBJ1-3; TRBD1 aligns across 9 bases. The J segment lost 0 bases and the V segment lost 0 bases, leaving 9 bases of the junction unmatched. The CDR3 is 19 amino acids. Germline V lookup: CDR1 LGHNA, CDR2 YSLEER.

The chain combines TRBV27 with TRBJ2-1; the match to TRBD2 covers 9 bases. CDR3 length: 17 residues. Per the germline V gene, CDR1 is MNHEY and CDR2 is SMNVEV (reference sequence). V lost 5 bases to trimming and J lost 5 bases; unmatched junction nucleotides: 13. The CDR3 nucleotides read TGTGCCAGCAGTCTAGAGGGACTAGCAAGATCCGACAATGAGCAGTTCTTC. Encoded protein: CASSLEGLARSDNEQFF.

The chain is built from TRBV2 and TRBJ1-6; TRBD1 matches 7 bases. This CDR3 spans 14 amino acids. Germline V gene data show CDR1 as SNHLY and CDR2 as FYNNEI. V gave up 10 bases and J gave up 4 bases; unmatched junction bases: 7. CDR3 in amino acids: CAISTGSYNSPLHF. The CDR3 nucleotides are TGTGCCATCTCGACAGGGTCTTATAATTCACCCCTCCACTTT.

The V gene is TRBV9, the J gene TRBJ2-7; 8 nucleotides line up with TRBD1. The CDR3 is 15 amino acids. The junction had 6 bases not matched to a gene; V was cut back by 1 base and J by 3 bases. Germline CDR1 is SGDLS and CDR2 is YYNGEE. This chain's CDR3 is CASSVWAGGGYEQYF. The CDR3 DNA is TGTGCCAGCAGCGTATGGGCAGGGGGCGGCTACGAGCAGTACTTC. The full variable domain, rest sourced from reference TRBV9 and TRBJ2-7, is DSGVTQTPKHLITATGQRVTLRCSPRSGDLSVYWYQQSLDQGLQFLIQYYNGEERAKGNILERFSAQQFPDLHSELNLSSLELGDSALYFCASSVWAGGGYEQYFGPGTRLTVT.

The DNA for the CDR3 is TGTGCCAGCAGCTTTCTTTCCGGGACATTAATAAATGAGCAGTTCTTC. Amino acids: CASSFLSGTLINEQFF. The V call is TRBV5-8, the J call TRBJ2-1; D is perhaps TRBD1 (6 bases). Germline V CDR1 and CDR2: SGHTS, YDEGEE. V was clipped by 2 bases and J by 7 bases, with 19 bases between them. This CDR3 has 16 amino acids.

This sequence joins TRBV7-9 and TRBJ1-4; 7 bases are a match to TRBD1. Germline-derived CDR1 and CDR2 are SEHNR and FQNEAQ (reference sequence). V was pared by 3 bases and J by 8 bases, with 9 bases of the junction left unmatched. CDR3 length equals 15 residues. The CDR3 DNA follows: TGTGCCAGCAGCTTTACCGACAGGGAAGGCGAAAAACTGTTTTTT. Translating it yields CASSFTDREGEKLFF.

The chain uses TRBV5-1 and TRBJ2-1; TRBD2 matches 10 bases. The CDR3 spans 14 residues. Germline assignment: CDR1 SGHRS and CDR2 YFSETQ. J gave up 8 bases and V 5 bases, and 7 bases lay outside the gene matches. CDR3 DNA sequence: TGCGCCAGCAGTTCTGGACTAGCGGCCCATGAGCAGTTCTTC. Translating it yields CASSSGLAAHEQFF.

The J gene is TRBJ2-5, the V gene TRBV18; the match to TRBD2 covers 10 bases. V trimming: 1 base; J trimming: 2 bases; junction bases outside the gene matches: 7. The CDR3 length is 17 residues. From germline, CDR1 is KGHSH and CDR2 LQKENI. CDR3 in amino acids: CASSPRDLAGGQETQYF. The CDR3 nucleotides read TGTGCCAGCTCACCACGGGACTTAGCGGGGGGTCAAGAGACCCAGTACTTC.

This clone appeared once. V and J are TRBV7-3 and TRBJ2-1, with unresolved D. This CDR3 spans 14 amino acids. V gave up 5 bases and J gave up 0 bases, with 8 bases separating them. The germline gives CDR1 SGHTA, CDR2 FQGTGA. The CDR3 loop reads CASSHSGSYNEQFF. The CDR3 DNA is TGTGCCAGCAGCCATAGTGGCTCCTACAATGAGCAGTTCTTC.

V and J are TRBV7-8 and TRBJ2-1; possibly TRBD2 for D (6 bases). V lost 4 bases to trimming and J lost 0 bases, with 22 bases between them. The CDR3 contains 19 residues. The germline gives CDR1 SGHVS, CDR2 FQNEAQ. The CDR3 DNA reads TGTGCCAGCAGCTCTTACCGGAGGGCTGCGGAAAGCTCCTACAATGAGCAGTTCTTC. Translation gives CASSSYRRAAESSYNEQFF.

The V call is TRBV19, the J call TRBJ2-1; 9 bases are shared with TRBD2. The CDR3 runs 15 residues. The trim removed 6 bases at V and 8 bases at J, leaving 11 bases unmatched. The germline CDR1 and CDR2 sequences are LNHDA and SQIVND (reference sequence). DNA of the CDR3: TGTGCCAGTAGGCCGGGACTAGCTTCTGTCGATGAGCAGTTCTTC. This codes for CASRPGLASVDEQFF.

This sequence joins TRBV2 and TRBJ1-1; 9 bases fit TRBD1. The CDR3 length is 16 residues. CDR1 is SNHLY, CDR2 FYNNEI, per germline. Losses at the gene ends were 6 bases for V and 0 bases for J; bases not matched to a gene: 8. CDR3 coding DNA: TGTGCCAGCAGGGATGGGACAGGGTTTATGAACACTGAAGCTTTCTTT. Translating gives CASRDGTGFMNTEAFF.

The genes are TRBV6-5 and TRBJ2-1; a weak D match, TRBD1 (6 bases). V was shortened by 5 bases and J by 7 bases, with 12 bases between the two germline ends. Germline V gives CDR1 MNHEY, CDR2 SVGAGI. The CDR3 has 13 residues. Here the CDR3 DNA reads TGTGCCAGCAGTCCTACAGGGTTTAATGAGCAGTTCTTC. Translation: CASSPTGFNEQFF.

The rearrangement uses TRBV10-3 and TRBJ1-4; 7 nucleotides line up with TRBD1. Germline trimming cut 11 bases from V and 7 bases from J; bases unmatched to any gene: 7. Germline assignment: CDR1 ENHRY and CDR2 SYGVKD. The CDR3 is 12 amino acids. The DNA of the CDR3 is TGTGCCTCCAGGGGGGACCGTGAAAAACTGTTTTTT. It encodes CASRGDREKLFF.

This clone was picked up one time. The chain employs TRBV28 and TRBJ1-3; D possibly corresponds to TRBD1 (5 bases). The CDR3 loop spans 17 amino acids. V was trimmed by 4 bases and J by 0 bases, leaving 16 bases between them. The germline V gene has CDR1 MDHEN and CDR2 SYDVKM. The CDR3 DNA reads TGTGCCAGCAGTTCCCTCTCGGGACTGATCTCTGGAAACACCATATATTTT. This codes for CASSSLSGLISGNTIYF.

V and J are TRBV30 and TRBJ1-1, with 10 bases lining up with TRBD1. This CDR3 contains 14 residues. The germline CDR1 and CDR2 sequences are GTSNPN and SVGIG (reference sequence). With 3 bases clipped from V and 3 bases from J, the junction kept 4 bases outside the gene matches. CDR3 in amino acids: CAWRLGQGYTEAFF. The CDR3 DNA reads as TGTGCCTGGAGACTGGGACAGGGGTACACTGAAGCTTTCTTT.